This TCR beta chain was captured by sequencing in a study of regulatory T cells in long-lasting Graves disease. Study results and caveats: There were preferences for TRBV28, TRBJ1-2 and TRBJ2-5 in persistent disease.

The authors built TCR beta libraries using iRepertoire HTBI primers and Arm-PCR of CDR3 regions. TCRdb recomputed calls from the multiplex PCR reads with MiXCR, one row per CDR3 protein. The repertoire has about 400,000 distinct CDR3 sequences, roughly 20% of them found once; the top ten carry more than 20%. The CDR3 has 16 amino acids. Germline V gene lookup returns CDR1 MGHRA and CDR2 YSYEKL. With 3 bases removed from V and 11 bases from J, the gap between germline ends came to 20 bases. This clonotype was picked up a small number of times. Antigen: not known. Stated time point: persistent/refractory GD, antithyroid drugs over 5 years with positive TRAb. PBMC RNA served as the TCR library source. The EDTA tubes were filled with approximately 10 milliliters of drawn peripheral blood.

The source was peripheral blood mononuclear cells (PBMCs), collected when the disease was refractory, from a patient treated with antithyroid drugs. The V gene is TRBV4-1, the J gene TRBJ1-6; D not certain. This TCR came from a female donor with Graves disease. CDR3 loop: CASSQDVIIIGAPLHF. The CDR3 nucleotides are TGCGCCAGCAGCCAGGACGTCATCATAATCGGAGCACCCCTCCACTTT.